This T cell receptor beta chain emerged from a study of T-cell memory formation after mild COVID-19. One entry per CDR3 protein, called by TCRdb with MiXCR from the 5' RACE reads. Among roughly 51,000 distinct CDR3 sequences listed, about 7% were seen once. With regard to this clonotype: What it binds is unknown.

Trimming cost V 0 bases and J 0 bases, with 8 bases left between them. CDR3 length: 16 amino acids. The germline V gene has CDR1 SGHTA and CDR2 FQGNSA. Study results and caveats: There was no confirmation that second-wave clones peaking on day 37 were SARS-CoV-2 specific.

This TCR was recovered from a man younger than 30 who had mild COVID-19 (a few samples of this study predate the infection). Cell type and time point are not known. The specimen was PBMCs or a T cell subset sorted from them (not recorded which). The chain joins TRBV7-2 to TRBJ1-4; D is unclear. CDR3 region: CASSLAGVATNEKLFF. CDR3 DNA sequence: TGTGCCAGCAGCTTAGCCGGGGTCGCAACTAATGAAAAACTGTTTTTT.